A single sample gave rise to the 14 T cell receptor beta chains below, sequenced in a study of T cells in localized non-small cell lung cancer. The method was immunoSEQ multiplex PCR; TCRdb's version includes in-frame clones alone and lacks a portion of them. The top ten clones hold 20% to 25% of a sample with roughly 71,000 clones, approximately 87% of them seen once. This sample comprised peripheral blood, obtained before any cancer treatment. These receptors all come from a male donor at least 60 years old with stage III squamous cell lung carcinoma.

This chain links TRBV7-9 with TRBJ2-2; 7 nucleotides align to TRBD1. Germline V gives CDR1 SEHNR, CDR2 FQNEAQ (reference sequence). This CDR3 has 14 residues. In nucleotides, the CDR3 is TGTGGCCTACCCCGGACAGGGAACACCGGGGAGCTGTTTTTT. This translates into CGLPRTGNTGELFF.

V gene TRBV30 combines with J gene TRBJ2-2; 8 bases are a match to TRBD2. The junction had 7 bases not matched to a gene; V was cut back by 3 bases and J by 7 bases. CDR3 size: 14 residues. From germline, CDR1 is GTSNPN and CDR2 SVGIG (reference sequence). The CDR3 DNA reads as TGTGCCTGGAGAGGCGGGGGGCCCCACGGGGAGCTGTTTTTT. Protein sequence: CAWRGGGPHGELFF.

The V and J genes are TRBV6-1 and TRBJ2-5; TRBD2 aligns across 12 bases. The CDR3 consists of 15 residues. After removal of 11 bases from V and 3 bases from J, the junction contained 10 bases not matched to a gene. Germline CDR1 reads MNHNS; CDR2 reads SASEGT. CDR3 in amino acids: CAGALAGGREETQYF. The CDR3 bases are TGTGCCGGGGCACTAGCGGGGGGCCGCGAAGAGACCCAGTACTTC.

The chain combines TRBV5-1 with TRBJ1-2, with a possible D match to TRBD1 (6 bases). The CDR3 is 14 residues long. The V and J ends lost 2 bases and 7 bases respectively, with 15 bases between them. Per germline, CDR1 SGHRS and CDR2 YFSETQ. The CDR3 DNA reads TGCGCCAGCAGCTTAAACAGGGACCTTTCTGGCTACACCTTC. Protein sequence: CASSLNRDLSGYTF. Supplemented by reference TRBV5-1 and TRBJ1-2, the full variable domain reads KAGVTQTPRYLIKTRGQQVTLSCSPISGHRSVSWYQQTPGQGLQFLFEYFSETQRNKGNFPGRFSGRQFSNSRSEMNVSTLELGDSALYLCASSLNRDLSGYTFGSGTRLTVV.

CDR3 in DNA: TGCGCCAGCAGCTTGGAGCAGGGGGCTGAAGCTTTCTTT. Protein product: CASSLEQGAEAFF. The rearrangement links TRBV5-1 to TRBJ1-1; 7 bases map to TRBD1. The CDR3 extends over 13 amino acids. Losses at the gene ends were 0 bases for V and 6 bases for J; bases not matched to a gene: 2. Looked up from germline, CDR1 is SGHRS and CDR2 is YFSETQ.

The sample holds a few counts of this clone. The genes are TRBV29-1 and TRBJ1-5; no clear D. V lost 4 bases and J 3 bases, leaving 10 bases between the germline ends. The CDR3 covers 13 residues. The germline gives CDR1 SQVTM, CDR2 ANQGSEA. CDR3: CSVGWGNNQPQHF. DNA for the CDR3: TGCAGCGTTGGGTGGGGAAACAATCAGCCCCAGCATTTT.

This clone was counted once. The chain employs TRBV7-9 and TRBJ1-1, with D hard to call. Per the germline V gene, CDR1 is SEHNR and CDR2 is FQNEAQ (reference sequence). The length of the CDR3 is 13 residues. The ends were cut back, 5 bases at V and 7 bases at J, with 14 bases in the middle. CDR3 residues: CASSHSGRDEAFF. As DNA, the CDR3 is TGTGCCAGCAGCCATTCTGGACGGGATGAAGCTTTCTTT.

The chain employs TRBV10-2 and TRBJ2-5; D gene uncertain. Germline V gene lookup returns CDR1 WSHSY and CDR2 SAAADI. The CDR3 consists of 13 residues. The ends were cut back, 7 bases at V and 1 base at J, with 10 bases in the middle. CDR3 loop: CASTLGSQETQYF. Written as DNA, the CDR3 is TGCGCCAGCACCCTAGGGTCCCAAGAGACCCAGTACTTC.

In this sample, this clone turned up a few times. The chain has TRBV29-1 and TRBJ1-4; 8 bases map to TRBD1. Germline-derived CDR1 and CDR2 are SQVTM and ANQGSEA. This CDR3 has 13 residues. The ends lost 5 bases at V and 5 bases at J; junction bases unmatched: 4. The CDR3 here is CSVWGQENEKLFF. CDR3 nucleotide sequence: TGCAGCGTTTGGGGACAGGAGAATGAAAAACTGTTTTTT.

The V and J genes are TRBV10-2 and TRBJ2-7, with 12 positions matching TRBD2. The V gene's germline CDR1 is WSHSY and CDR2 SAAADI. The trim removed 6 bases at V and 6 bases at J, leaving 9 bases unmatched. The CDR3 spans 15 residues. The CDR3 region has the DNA TGCGCCAGCAGGATCGGGACTAGCGGGTTTAGCGAGCAGTACGTC. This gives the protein CASRIGTSGFSEQYV.

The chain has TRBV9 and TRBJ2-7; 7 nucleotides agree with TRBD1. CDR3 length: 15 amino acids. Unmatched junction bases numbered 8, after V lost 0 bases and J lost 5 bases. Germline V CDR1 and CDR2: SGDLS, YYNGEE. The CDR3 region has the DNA TGTGCCAGCAGCGTAGGGACAGGAAAGCACCACGAGCAGTACTTC. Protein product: CASSVGTGKHHEQYF.

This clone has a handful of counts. The CDR3, as DNA: TGTGCCAGTAGTCCACGACAGGGATCCCACGAGCAGTACGTC. This translates into CASSPRQGSHEQYV. This chain links TRBV19 with TRBJ2-7; 7 bases map to TRBD1. J was trimmed by 5 bases and V by 5 bases; bases with no gene match: 9. The germline CDR1 and CDR2 sequences are LNHDA and SQIVND (reference sequence). CDR3 size: 14 residues.

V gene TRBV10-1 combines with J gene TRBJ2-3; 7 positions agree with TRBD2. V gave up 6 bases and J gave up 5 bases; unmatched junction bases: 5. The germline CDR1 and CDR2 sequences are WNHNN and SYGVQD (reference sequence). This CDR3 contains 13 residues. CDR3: CASSTWGGDTQYF. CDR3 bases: TGCGCCAGCAGCACGTGGGGGGGAGATACGCAGTATTTT.

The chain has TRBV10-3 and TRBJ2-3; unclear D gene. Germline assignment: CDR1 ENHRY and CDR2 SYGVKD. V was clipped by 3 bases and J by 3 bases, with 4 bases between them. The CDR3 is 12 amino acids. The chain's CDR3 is CAISDGTDTQYF. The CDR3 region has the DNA TGTGCCATCAGTGATGGAACAGATACGCAGTATTTT.